Following are 25 T cell receptor beta chains from one sample sequenced in a study of shared clonotypes between healthy human individuals. Generated by immunoSEQ multiplex PCR, the TCRdb table keeps only in-frame clones and is missing some. The table lists about 1 million clones, 75% of them singletons. Source material: memory CD4+ T cells sorted from blood. The subset: CD45RA-negative fraction. Receptors were obtained from a man younger than 30 in good health.

V gene TRBV5-1 combines with J gene TRBJ2-5; no clear D. Trimming removed 4 bases from V and 3 bases from J, with 10 bases in between. The CDR3 extends over 13 amino acids. In germline, CDR1 is SGHRS, CDR2 YFSETQ. The DNA for the CDR3 is TGCGCCAGCAGCCCTTCTGGAAAAGAGACCCAGTACTTC. Its protein product is CASSPSGKETQYF.

This clone was detected ten times or more. This chain joins TRBV19 and TRBJ1-4, with D hard to call. V was pared by 3 bases and J by 3 bases, with 11 bases between. This CDR3 contains 15 residues. Per germline, CDR1 LNHDA and CDR2 SQIVND (reference sequence). The CDR3 spells CASSIMEGSNEKLFF. The CDR3 DNA reads TGTGCCAGTAGTATCATGGAAGGGTCTAATGAAAAACTGTTTTTT.

This rearrangement joins TRBV18 to TRBJ2-7; D remains ambiguous. This CDR3 spans 15 amino acids. Looked up from germline, CDR1 is KGHSH and CDR2 is LQKENI. V lost 2 bases and J lost 2, with 13 bases in between. The CDR3 DNA reads TGTGCCAGCTCACCAATAGACAAGACCACCTACGAGCAGTACTTC. This sequence encodes CASSPIDKTTYEQYF.

J is TRBJ1-2 and V is TRBV19; a possible D gene is TRBD1 (6 bases). The CDR3 has 15 amino acids. Germline CDR1 reads LNHDA; CDR2 reads SQIVND (reference sequence). V was trimmed by 6 bases and J by 6 bases, leaving 20 bases between them. The CDR3 region is CASSPTGQEGDGYTF. CDR3 DNA: TGTGCCAGTAGCCCCACAGGGCAGGAAGGGGATGGCTACACCTTC.

This clone was seen once. The chain combines TRBV28 with TRBJ1-2; D is perhaps TRBD1 (5 bases). Germline V gene sequence: CDR1 MDHEN, CDR2 SYDVKM. The ends were cut back, 5 bases at V and 1 base at J, with 8 bases in the middle. The CDR3 loop spans 13 amino acids. The CDR3 DNA reads TGTGCCAGCAGTACGACAGTTAACTATGGCTACACCTTC. It encodes CASSTTVNYGYTF.

This clone occurred a few times. This same CDR3 is encoded by further DNA sequences in the sample. The chain uses TRBV2 and TRBJ2-3; D perhaps matches TRBD2 (6 bases). Germline-derived CDR1 and CDR2 are SNHLY and FYNNEI. The CDR3 has 13 amino acids. V lost 7 bases to trimming and J lost 1 base, with 9 bases between them. The CDR3 coding sequence is TGTGCCAGCAATACGGGGGGCACAGATACGCAGTATTTT. Residues: CASNTGGTDTQYF.

In this sample, this clone turned up once. This chain connects TRBV18 to TRBJ2-5, with 7 bases lining up with TRBD2. The CDR3 is made up of 14 amino acids. With 3 bases clipped from V and 5 bases from J, the junction kept 6 bases outside the gene matches. Germline V gene lookup returns CDR1 KGHSH and CDR2 LQKENI. The CDR3 DNA reads as TGTGCCAGCTCACCGGCGACTAGCAGGGAGACCCAGTACTTC. As protein: CASSPATSRETQYF.

The genes are TRBV7-2 and TRBJ1-4; D is unclear. The CDR3 covers 12 residues. CDR1 is SGHTA, CDR2 FQGNSA, per germline. Between the trimmed V and J ends, which lost 4 bases and 5 bases, there was a span of 5 bases. In DNA, the CDR3 is TGTGCCAGCAGCTCGCCAAATGAAAAACTGTTTTTT. As protein: CASSSPNEKLFF.

The J gene is TRBJ2-7, the V gene TRBV10-1, with D perhaps TRBD2 (5 bases). The CDR3 has 13 amino acids. The V gene's germline CDR1 is WNHNN and CDR2 SYGVQD (reference sequence). Trimming left V 4 bases short and J 2 bases short, with 9 bases between. The CDR3, as DNA: TGCGCCAGCAGTGCCGGGGTGCCCTACGAGCAGTACTTC. It yields the protein CASSAGVPYEQYF.

This chain's CDR3 is CASSAAPRTGELFF. CDR3 coding DNA: TGTGCCAGCAGTGCTGCCCCGAGGACCGGGGAGCTGTTTTTT. The rearrangement links TRBV2 to TRBJ2-2; unclear D gene. The V gene lost 4 bases and the J gene lost 5 bases, with 11 bases spanning the gap. CDR3 length: 14 residues. CDR1 SNHLY and CDR2 FYNNEI come from the germline V gene.

The chain's CDR3 is CASSSELQGATEAFF. The CDR3 region has the DNA TGTGCCAGCAGTTCCGAACTACAGGGGGCCACTGAAGCTTTCTTT. The J gene is TRBJ1-1, the V gene TRBV27, with TRBD1 matching 9 bases. This CDR3 spans 15 amino acids. From germline, CDR1 is MNHEY and CDR2 SMNVEV (reference sequence). Trimming at V came to 4 bases and at J to 4 bases, leaving 7 bases not matched to a gene.

The chain joins TRBV2 to TRBJ2-3; 14 bases line up with TRBD2. Unmatched junction bases numbered 9, after V lost 9 bases and J lost 4 bases. The CDR3 loop spans 16 amino acids. Germline lookup yields CDR1 SNHLY and CDR2 FYNNEI. This CDR3 is CASSGTSGRVSDTQYF. As DNA, the CDR3 is TGTGCCAGTTCCGGGACTAGCGGGAGAGTGTCAGATACGCAGTATTTT.

The chain links TRBV5-4 to TRBJ1-2; TRBD1 agrees at 7 bases. With 4 bases clipped from V and 1 base from J, the junction kept 7 bases outside the gene matches. CDR1 and CDR2 from the germline V gene are SGHNT and YYREEE (reference sequence). The CDR3 runs to 15 residues. The CDR3 loop reads CASSKNRGDNYGYTF. The CDR3 DNA follows: TGTGCCAGCAGCAAAAACAGGGGCGATAACTATGGCTACACCTTC.

The V call is TRBV19, the J call TRBJ1-4; TRBD1 matches at 9 bases. The CDR3 consists of 16 residues. CDR1 is LNHDA and CDR2 is SQIVND in the germline V gene (reference sequence). J was trimmed by 8 bases and V by 5 bases; bases with no gene match: 12. This chain's CDR3 is CASSPTPGQGGEKLFF. The DNA of the CDR3 is TGTGCCAGTAGTCCGACGCCGGGACAGGGAGGGGAAAAACTGTTTTTT. Full variable domain (remainder filled in from reference TRBV19 and TRBJ1-4): DGGITQSPKYLFRKEGQNVTLSCEQNLNHDAMYWYRQDPGQGLRLIYYSQIVNDFQKGDIAEGYSVSREKKESFPLTVTSAQKNPTAFYLCASSPTPGQGGEKLFFGSGTQLSVL.

In its sample, this clone was seen once. This chain links TRBV9 with TRBJ1-2; D is unresolved. Trimming stripped 3 bases from V and 0 bases from J, with 12 bases between. In germline, CDR1 is SGDLS, CDR2 YYNGEE. CDR3 length: 15 amino acids. The CDR3 DNA follows: TGTGCCAGCAGCGGTAGGCCTCAAGCTAACTATGGCTACACCTTC. The encoded protein is CASSGRPQANYGYTF.

The chain joins TRBV6-6 to TRBJ2-1, with D tentatively TRBD2 (5 bases). The CDR3 is made up of 16 amino acids. Germline CDR1 reads MNHNY; CDR2 reads SVGAGI (reference sequence). The V end was cut by 3 bases, the J end by 0 bases, with 12 bases between. The CDR3 protein is CASSYFIAYSYNEQFF. CDR3 coding DNA: TGTGCCAGCAGTTATTTTATAGCGTACTCCTACAATGAGCAGTTCTTC.

There are a few counts of this clone. This chain connects TRBV29-1 to TRBJ1-4; perhaps TRBD1 as D (5 bases). This CDR3 is built from 17 residues. Germline CDR1 SQVTM, CDR2 ANQGSEA. V gave up 0 bases and J gave up 1 base, with 15 bases separating them. CDR3 protein: CSVEDPSRDGTNEKLFF. CDR3 in DNA: TGCAGCGTTGAAGACCCCAGCAGGGATGGAACTAATGAAAAACTGTTTTTT. Supplemented by reference TRBV29-1 and TRBJ1-4, the full variable domain reads SAVISQKPSRDICQRGTSLTIQCQVDSQVTMMFWYRQQPGQSLTLIATANQGSEATYESGFVIDKFPISRPNLTFSTLTVSNMSPEDSSIYLCSVEDPSRDGTNEKLFFGSGTQLSVL.

This clone was detected once. The V call is TRBV7-8, the J call TRBJ2-7, with a weak D call TRBD1 (5 bases). This CDR3 has 12 residues. Germline assignment: CDR1 SGHVS and CDR2 FQNEAQ. The V gene lost 3 bases and the J gene lost 6 bases, with 9 bases spanning the gap. In DNA form, the CDR3 reads TGTGCCAGCAGCTTGGACACCGCCGAGCAGTACTTC. This gives the protein CASSLDTAEQYF.

The rearrangement uses TRBV28 and TRBJ2-7; TRBD2 is a possible D gene (6 bases). The CDR3 sequence is 16 residues long. Germline CDR1 MDHEN, CDR2 SYDVKM. V was shortened by 8 bases and J by 3 bases, with 23 bases between the two germline ends. The chain's CDR3 is CASAQPGGSGNYEQYF. As DNA, the CDR3 is TGTGCCAGCGCGCAACCCGGGGGTAGCGGAAACTACGAGCAGTACTTC.

The table lists this clone with a few counts. The chain recombines TRBV5-1 with TRBJ2-7; weak D call: TRBD1 (5 bases). V lost 4 bases and J lost 1, with 18 bases in between. CDR1 SGHRS and CDR2 YFSETQ come from the germline V gene. The CDR3 runs 16 residues. CDR3 coding DNA: TGCGCCAGCAGCCAACGAGCCCTGACAGCATCCTACGAGCAGTACTTC. The encoded protein is CASSQRALTASYEQYF.

The rearrangement uses TRBV5-6 and TRBJ2-6; tentative D call: TRBD1 (5 bases). In germline, CDR1 is SGHDT, CDR2 YYEEEE. CDR3 length: 15 amino acids. The ends were cut back, 0 bases at V and 11 bases at J, with 15 bases in the middle. CDR3 DNA sequence: TGTGCCAGCAGCTTGGTGGCTCAGGGTAGTCACGTCCTGACTTTC. Translating it yields CASSLVAQGSHVLTF.

The V and J genes are TRBV2 and TRBJ2-6, with no clear D. Germline loops: CDR1 SNHLY, CDR2 FYNNEI. The CDR3 extends over 11 amino acids. Trimming removed 11 bases from V and 3 bases from J, with 5 bases in between. The DNA for the CDR3 is TGTGCCGTTGGTGGGGCCAACGTCCTGACTTTC. Its protein is CAVGGANVLTF.

This chain connects TRBV6-1 to TRBJ1-5, with D unclear. In germline, CDR1 is MNHNS, CDR2 SASEGT. Between the trimmed V and J ends, which lost 0 bases and 0 bases, there was a span of 6 bases. This CDR3 spans 15 amino acids. The DNA for the CDR3 is TGTGCCAGCAGTGAAGCAGTGAATAGCAATCAGCCCCAGCATTTT. Encoded protein: CASSEAVNSNQPQHF.

V usage is TRBV5-4 and J usage is TRBJ1-1; no reliable D call. Between the trimmed V and J ends, which lost 1 base and 0 bases, there was a span of 7 bases. CDR1 is SGHNT and CDR2 is YYREEE in the germline V gene (reference sequence). This CDR3 comprises 14 residues. As DNA, the CDR3 is TGTGCCAGCAGCTTGATGTCGATGAACACTGAAGCTTTCTTT. This codes for CASSLMSMNTEAFF.

A few counts support this clone. This specimen includes other DNA sequences encoding the same CDR3. This chain joins TRBV5-1 and TRBJ2-5, with TRBD1 as a possible D gene (6 bases). V was cut by 0 bases and J by 2 bases, with 8 bases left in between. The CDR3 loop spans 14 amino acids. CDR1 is SGHRS, CDR2 YFSETQ, per germline. CDR3 residues: CASSLGGPQETQYF. CDR3 bases: TGCGCCAGCAGCTTGGGGGGGCCACAAGAGACCCAGTACTTC.